Listed below are T cell receptor beta chains from one sample, sequenced in a study of Ad26.COV2.S vaccination and SARS-CoV-2 variants. The protocol was immunoSEQ multiplex PCR, while the TCRdb copy is restricted to in-frame clones and leaves out a portion. The sample includes about 180,000 clones, approximately 90% of them seen just once. The sequencing used peripheral blood, collected after recovery from COVID-19. The receptor source for this set is a human donor who had recovered from COVID-19. CDR3s include the opening cysteine and the closing phenylalanine or tryptophan. Each record gives: J gene, D gene, CDR3 length, V gene, CDR3 protein. The D gene is left open where the match is weak.

>TRBJ1-1|.|13|TRBV21-1
CASSNHRDTEAFF
>TRBJ2-5|.|14|TRBV19
CASSSQWSGETQYF
>TRBJ1-2|TRBD1|14|TRBV29-1
CSVERDRGLYGYTF
>TRBJ1-2|TRBD1|12|TRBV6-5
CASRQGTYGYTF
>TRBJ1-1|.|13|TRBV2
CASSLPQNTEAFF
>TRBJ2-5|TRBD2|14|TRBV5-1
CASSPWSGGETQYF
>TRBJ1-5|.|13|TRBV2
CASSVQRDQPQHF
>TRBJ2-3|.|14|TRBV9
CASSVQAGADTQYF
>TRBJ1-6|.|16|TRBV5-5
CASSLHQTGRNSPLHF
>TRBJ2-7|.|16|TRBV7-9
CASSSTPGQVTYEQYF
>TRBJ2-1|TRBD1|17|TRBV5-6
CASSLQVGDRGGNEQFF
>TRBJ2-5|TRBD2|13|TRBV7-9
CASSGFGGETQYF
>TRBJ1-1|TRBD1|15|TRBV4-1
CASSQMGQGAAEAFF
>TRBJ2-5|.|15|TRBV7-2
CASSWGTPGGETQYF
>TRBJ1-5|.|15|TRBV19
CASSPAGFSNQPQHF
>TRBJ2-7|TRBD1|14|TRBV5-6
CASSLGTGPYEQYF
>TRBJ2-6|.|22|TRBV21-1
CASSGTAGGEKGGCTGANVLTF
>TRBJ1-1|.|14|TRBV30
CAWSAVTMNTEAFF
>TRBJ1-1|.|15|TRBV5-1
CASSPEGASYTEAFF
>TRBJ2-3|TRBD2|15|TRBV18
CASSPATSFTDTQYF
>TRBJ1-4|.|14|TRBV19
CASCVDQLNEKLFF
>TRBJ1-2|.|13|TRBV15
CATSRAVKGDYTF
>TRBJ2-3|.|16|TRBV5-4
CASSLNPGQLTDTQYF
>TRBJ2-1|.|13|TRBV2
CASSDLDGRGQFF
>TRBJ2-2|.|15|TRBV6-1
CASSELYKNTGELFF
>TRBJ1-1|.|12|TRBV7-3
CASSFRLTEAFF
>TRBJ1-3|.|16|TRBV28
CASSLGRGATGNTIYF
>TRBJ1-1|.|16|TRBV19
CASSIRAGEENTEAFF
>TRBJ1-5|TRBD1|16|TRBV19
CASSRAGTGANQPQHF
>TRBJ1-4|.|15|TRBV6-6
CASSYSGATNEKLFF
>TRBJ1-1|.|15|TRBV4-1
CASSLQPFSGVEAFF
>TRBJ1-1|.|19|TRBV27
CASSLSGVWGAGFSTEAFF
>TRBJ2-7|TRBD1|15|TRBV6-2/TRBV6-3
CASSYSQGIAYEQYF
>TRBJ2-5|.|13|TRBV2
CASSEGGFGTQYF
>TRBJ2-5|.|14|TRBV6-6
CASSYGGQYETQYF
>TRBJ1-1|TRBD1|16|TRBV10-3
CAISPHRGQENTEAFF
>TRBJ1-1|.|15|TRBV7-9
CASSDGGVMNTEAFF
>TRBJ2-3|.|18|TRBV11-2
CASSLRAGGRSSTDTQYF
>TRBJ2-3|.|15|TRBV6-1
CASSEVGGKADTQYF